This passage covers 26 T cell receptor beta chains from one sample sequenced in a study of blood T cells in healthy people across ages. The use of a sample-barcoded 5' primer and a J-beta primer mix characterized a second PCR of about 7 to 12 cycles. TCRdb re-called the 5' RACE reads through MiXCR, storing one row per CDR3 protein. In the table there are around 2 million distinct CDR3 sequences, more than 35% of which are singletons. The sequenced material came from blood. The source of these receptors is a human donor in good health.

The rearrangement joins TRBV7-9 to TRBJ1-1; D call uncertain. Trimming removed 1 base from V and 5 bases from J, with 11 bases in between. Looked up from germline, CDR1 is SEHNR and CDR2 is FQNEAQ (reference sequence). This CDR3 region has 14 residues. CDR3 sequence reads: CASSLVDGRTEAFF. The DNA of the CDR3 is TGTGCCAGCAGCTTAGTGGATGGACGGACTGAAGCTTTCTTT.

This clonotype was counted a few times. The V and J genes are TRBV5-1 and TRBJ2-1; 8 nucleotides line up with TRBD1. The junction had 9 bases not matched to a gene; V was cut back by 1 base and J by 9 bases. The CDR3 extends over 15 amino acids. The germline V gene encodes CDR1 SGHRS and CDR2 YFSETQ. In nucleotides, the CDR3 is TGCGCCAGCAGCTTGTTAGGCGGCGGACAGGGTGAGCAGTTCTTC. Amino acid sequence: CASSLLGGGQGEQFF.

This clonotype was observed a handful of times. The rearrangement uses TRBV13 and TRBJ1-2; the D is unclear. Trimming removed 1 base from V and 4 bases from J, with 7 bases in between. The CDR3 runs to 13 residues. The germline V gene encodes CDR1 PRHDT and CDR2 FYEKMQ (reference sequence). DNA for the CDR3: TGTGCCAGCAGCTTAGCAGTAGTCTATGGCTACACCTTC. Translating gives CASSLAVVYGYTF.

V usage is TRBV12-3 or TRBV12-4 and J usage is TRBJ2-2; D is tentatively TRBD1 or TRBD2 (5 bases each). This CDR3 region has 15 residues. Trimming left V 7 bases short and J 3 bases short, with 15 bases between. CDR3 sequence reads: CASTSGTRDTGELFF. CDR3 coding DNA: TGTGCCAGCACCTCCGGGACGAGGGACACCGGGGAGCTGTTTTTT.

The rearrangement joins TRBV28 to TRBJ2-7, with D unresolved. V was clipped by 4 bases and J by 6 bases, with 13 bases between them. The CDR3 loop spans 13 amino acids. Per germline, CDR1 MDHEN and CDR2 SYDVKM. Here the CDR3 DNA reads TGTGCCAGCAGTTCCACGGGTTATTGCGAGCAGTACTTC. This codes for CASSSTGYCEQYF.

CDR3 DNA sequence: TGTGCCAGCAGCTCCCCTAGCGGGGATAACACCGGGGAGCTGTTTTTT. Protein: CASSSPSGDNTGELFF. The chain joins TRBV27 to TRBJ2-2, with 9 bases identical to TRBD2. Losses at the gene ends were 6 bases for V and 2 bases for J; bases not matched to a gene: 7. Germline CDR1 MNHEY, CDR2 SMNVEV (reference sequence). The CDR3 consists of 16 residues.

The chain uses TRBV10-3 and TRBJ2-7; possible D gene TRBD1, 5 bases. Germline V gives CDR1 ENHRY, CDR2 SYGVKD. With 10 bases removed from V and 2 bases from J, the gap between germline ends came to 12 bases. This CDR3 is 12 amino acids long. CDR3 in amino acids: CATSDTAYEQYF. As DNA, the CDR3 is TGTGCCACTTCGGACACGGCCTACGAGCAGTACTTC.

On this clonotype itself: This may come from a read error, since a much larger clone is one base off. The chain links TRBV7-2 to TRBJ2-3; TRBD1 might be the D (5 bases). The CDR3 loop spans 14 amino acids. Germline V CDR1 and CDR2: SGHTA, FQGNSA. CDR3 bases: TGTGCCAGCAGCTTAGGACCCCTCACAGGTACGCAGTATTTT. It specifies CASSLGPLTGTQYF.

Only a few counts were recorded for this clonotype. In DNA, the CDR3 is TGCAGTGCTAGCAGCAGGGAAAATTCACCCCTCCACTTT. It encodes CSASSRENSPLHF. The chain is built from TRBV20-1 and TRBJ1-6; D may be TRBD1 (5 bases). The ends were cut back, 3 bases at V and 7 bases at J, with 10 bases in the middle. In germline, CDR1 is DFQATT, CDR2 SNEGSKA (reference sequence). The CDR3 covers 13 residues.

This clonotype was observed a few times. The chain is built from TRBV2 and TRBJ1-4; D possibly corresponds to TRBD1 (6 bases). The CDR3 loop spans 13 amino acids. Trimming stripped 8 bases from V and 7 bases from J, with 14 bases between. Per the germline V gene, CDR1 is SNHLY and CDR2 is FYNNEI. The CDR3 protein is CASGAEGGEKLFF. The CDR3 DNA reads TGTGCCAGCGGAGCAGAAGGGGGTGAAAAACTGTTTTTT.

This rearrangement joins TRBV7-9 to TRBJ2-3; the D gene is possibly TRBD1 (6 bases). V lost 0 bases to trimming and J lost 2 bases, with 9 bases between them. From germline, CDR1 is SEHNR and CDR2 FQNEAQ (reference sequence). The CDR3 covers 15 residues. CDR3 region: CASSLAGALTDTQYF. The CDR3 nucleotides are TGTGCCAGCAGCTTAGCGGGGGCCCTCACAGATACGCAGTATTTT.

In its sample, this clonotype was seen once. The CDR3 is CASSIGLAMGGETQYF. Here the CDR3 DNA reads TGTGCCAGCAGCATCGGCCTAGCCATGGGGGGGGAGACCCAGTACTTC. The chain joins TRBV7-7 to TRBJ2-5; 7 nucleotides match TRBD2. The length of the CDR3 is 16 residues. The J segment lost 5 bases and the V segment lost 5 bases, leaving 14 bases of the junction unmatched. The germline gives CDR1 SSHAT, CDR2 FNYEAQ (reference sequence).

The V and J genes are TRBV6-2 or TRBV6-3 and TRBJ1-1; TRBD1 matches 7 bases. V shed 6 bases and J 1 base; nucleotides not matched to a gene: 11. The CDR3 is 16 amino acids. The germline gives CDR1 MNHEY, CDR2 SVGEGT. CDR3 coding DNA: TGTGCCAGCAGCGCCGACAGGGACTATACGAACACTGAAGCTTTCTTT. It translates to CASSADRDYTNTEAFF.

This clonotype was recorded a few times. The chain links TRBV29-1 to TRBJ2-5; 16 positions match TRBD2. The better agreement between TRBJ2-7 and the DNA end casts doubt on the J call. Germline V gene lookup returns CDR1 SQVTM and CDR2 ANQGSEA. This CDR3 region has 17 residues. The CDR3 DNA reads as TGCAGCGAGGTACCGGGACTAGCGGGGGGGACTGCAGACGAGCAGTACTTC. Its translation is CSEVPGLAGGTADEQYF.

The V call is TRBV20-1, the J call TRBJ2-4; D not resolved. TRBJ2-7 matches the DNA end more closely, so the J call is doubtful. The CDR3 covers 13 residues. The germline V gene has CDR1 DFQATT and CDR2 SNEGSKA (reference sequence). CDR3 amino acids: CSASPTLGFEQYF. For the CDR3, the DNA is TGCAGTGCTTCCCCAACTTTGGGGTTCGAGCAGTACTTC.

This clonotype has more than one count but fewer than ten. DNA for the CDR3: TGTGCCAGCAGTTTAAACCCTAGAAGCTATGGCTACACCTTC. Its translation: CASSLNPRSYGYTF. The genes are TRBV12-3 or TRBV12-4 and TRBJ1-2; D is undetermined. V lost 2 bases and J 4 bases, leaving 11 bases between the germline ends. The CDR3 length is 14 residues.

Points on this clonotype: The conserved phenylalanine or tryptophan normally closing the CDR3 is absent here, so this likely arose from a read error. The DNA for the CDR3 is TGCGCCAGCAGCCAAGGTCGGGACAGTAACTATGGCTACACCGTC. Protein sequence: CASSQGRDSNYGYTV. The genes are TRBV4-3 and TRBJ1-2; 7 bases line up with TRBD1. CDR1 is LGHNA, CDR2 YSLEER, per germline. With V trimmed by 1 base and J by 1 base, 3 bases remained unmatched. The CDR3 contains 15 residues.

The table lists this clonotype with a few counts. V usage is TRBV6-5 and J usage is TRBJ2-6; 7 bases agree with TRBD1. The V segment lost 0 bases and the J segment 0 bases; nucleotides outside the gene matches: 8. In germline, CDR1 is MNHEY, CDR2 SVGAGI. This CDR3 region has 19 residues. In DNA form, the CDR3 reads TGTGCCAGCAGTTACTCGAAATGGGGACAGAGCTCTGGGGCCAACGTCCTGACTTTC. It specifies CASSYSKWGQSSGANVLTF.

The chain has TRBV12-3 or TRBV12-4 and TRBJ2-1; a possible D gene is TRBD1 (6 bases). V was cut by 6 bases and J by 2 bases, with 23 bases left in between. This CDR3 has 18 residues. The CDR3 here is CASSWSEGDLGPYNEQFF. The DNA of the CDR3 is TGTGCCAGCAGCTGGTCAGAGGGGGATTTAGGTCCCTACAATGAGCAGTTCTTC.

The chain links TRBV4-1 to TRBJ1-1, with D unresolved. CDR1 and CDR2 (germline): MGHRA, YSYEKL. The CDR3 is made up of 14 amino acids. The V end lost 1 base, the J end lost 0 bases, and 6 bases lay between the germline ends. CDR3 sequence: CASSQADMNTEAFF. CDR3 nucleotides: TGCGCCAGCAGCCAAGCAGACATGAACACTGAAGCTTTCTTT.

Written as DNA, the CDR3 is TGCGCCAGCAGCTTGGCTGTTGAGGGTGGTGGAAACACCATATATTTT. Protein sequence: CASSLAVEGGGNTIYF. The chain couples TRBV5-1 to TRBJ1-3, with D unclear. Trimming removed 0 bases from V and 3 bases from J, with 13 bases in between. Germline CDR1 and CDR2: SGHRS and YFSETQ. CDR3 length: 16 residues. The full variable domain, with the rest looked up from reference TRBV5-1 and TRBJ1-3, is KAGVTQTPRYLIKTRGQQVTLSCSPISGHRSVSWYQQTPGQGLQFLFEYFSETQRNKGNFPGRFSGRQFSNSRSEMNVSTLELGDSALYLCASSLAVEGGGNTIYFGEGSWLTVV.

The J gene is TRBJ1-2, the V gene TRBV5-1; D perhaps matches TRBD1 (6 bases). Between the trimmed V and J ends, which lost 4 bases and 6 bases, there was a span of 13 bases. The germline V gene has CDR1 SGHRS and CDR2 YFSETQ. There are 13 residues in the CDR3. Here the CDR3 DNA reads TGCGCCAGCAGCCTCCAACGGACAGATGGCTACACCTTC. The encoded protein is CASSLQRTDGYTF.

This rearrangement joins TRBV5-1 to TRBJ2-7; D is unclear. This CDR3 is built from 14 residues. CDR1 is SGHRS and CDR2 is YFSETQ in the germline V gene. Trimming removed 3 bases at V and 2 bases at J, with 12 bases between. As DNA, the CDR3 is TGCGCCAGCAGCTCCGATGTAGCACCCTACGAGCAGTACTTC. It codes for CASSSDVAPYEQYF.

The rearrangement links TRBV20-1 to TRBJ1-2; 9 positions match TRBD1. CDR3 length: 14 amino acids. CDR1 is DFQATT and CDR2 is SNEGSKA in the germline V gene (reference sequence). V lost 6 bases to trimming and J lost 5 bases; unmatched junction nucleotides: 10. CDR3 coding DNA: TGCAGTGCAAAAAGTGACAGGGGGGATTATGGCTACACCTTC. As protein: CSAKSDRGDYGYTF.

In nucleotides, the CDR3 is TGTGCCACCAGCAGAGGTTACGGCAGTAATTCACCCCTCCACTTT. Translating gives CATSRGYGSNSPLHF. The rearrangement uses TRBV15 and TRBJ1-6, with D hard to call. The CDR3 has 15 residues. Per the germline V gene, CDR1 is LNHNV and CDR2 is YYDKDF (reference sequence). V lost 1 base to trimming and J lost 6 bases, with 10 bases between them.

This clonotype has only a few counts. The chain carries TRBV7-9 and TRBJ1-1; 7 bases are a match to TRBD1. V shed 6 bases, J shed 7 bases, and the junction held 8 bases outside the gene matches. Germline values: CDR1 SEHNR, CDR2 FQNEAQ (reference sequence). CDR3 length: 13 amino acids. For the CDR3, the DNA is TGTGCCAGCAGTTCGACAGGGTATGATGAAGCTTTCTTT. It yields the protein CASSSTGYDEAFF.